The clone carrying this T cell receptor (beta chain) appeared a few times. The target antigen is unknown. CDR1 and CDR2 from the germline V gene are DFQATT and SNEGSKA (reference sequence). This CDR3 has 15 amino acids. V dropped 3 bases and J dropped 0 bases, with 12 bases sitting between them. As TCR cDNA was made by 5'RACE template switching, a universal primer site and UMIs were added. TCRdb re-derived calls from the 5' RACE reads in MiXCR, one entry per CDR3 protein. The sample lists a few hundred thousand distinct CDR3 sequences, around 8.1% occurring once. These data belong to a study of T cells after yellow fever vaccination. Study findings and constraints: Clonotypes appearing in both CD4 and CD8 compartments existed, and their share was small. Weaker, the secondary response had a peak occurring faster, on day 5 versus 15. Within FACS-sorted repertoires, abundant clonotypes contaminating from the bulk population could be present.

The sequence was obtained from a man between 18 and 35 years old who received the YFV17D yellow fever vaccine. The V call is TRBV20-1, the J call TRBJ1-3; no clear D. Sample: PBMCs, taken about 49 days after the first yellow fever vaccination. CDR3 sequence (DNA): TGCAGTGCTAGGGTCAGGTCCTACTCTGGAAACACCATATATTTT. This sequence encodes CSARVRSYSGNTIYF.